This T cell receptor beta chain was retrieved from a study of control samples from healthy donors and cancer patients. Concerning this clone itself: This same CDR3 is encoded by further DNA sequences in the sample.

V lost 0 bases and J 7 bases, leaving 10 bases between the germline ends. Germline CDR1 and CDR2: GTSNPN and SVGIG (reference sequence). This CDR3 is built from 13 residues. This table comes from immunoSEQ multiplex PCR, and its TCRdb copy is limited to in-frame clones, with some not included. The sample lists 61,000 or so clones; almost 90% were seen once. The gene calls are TRBV30 and TRBJ1-5; weak D call: TRBD1 (6 bases). Sequences were obtained from PBMCs. The origin of this receptor is a man aged 60 to 75 with colorectal cancer. Here the CDR3 reads CAWSVQGGQPQHF. CDR3 nucleotides: TGTGCCTGGAGTGTACAGGGTGGACAGCCCCAGCATTTT.